Listed here is a single TCR beta chain. Its target antigen remains unknown. Base qualities are not recorded, but no much larger clone differs from it by a single base. The CDR3 sequence holds 14 residues, the cysteine and phenylalanine included. This entry keeps only the CDR3 DNA: 42 bases, framed from base 1. CDR1 and CDR2 are drawn from the germline V gene: SGHRS, YFSETQ. Between the V and J ends, shortened by 4 bases and 5 bases respectively, the junction contains 16 bases. This specimen comes from a study of identical twins (dated by TCRdb to about 2016). Concerning the study at large: To test whether fetal clonotypes persist, the study used deep sequencing on TCR alpha and beta repertoires from monozygotic twins, unrelated adults of various ages, and cord blood. To rule out contamination, replicate twin experiments were performed at different times with different library preparation protocols. The paper as a whole reports these results and caveats: Zero-insertion analyses could be partly confounded by invariant T cells such as MAIT and iNKT, though diverse VJ usage argued against such confounding for most clonotypes. Fewer insertions were carried by abundant cord blood beta clonotypes; a weaker similar trend was observed in young adult naive repertoires, while no such trend was observed in memory repertoires. In monozygotic twins, recombination models systematically underestimated out-of-frame TCR alpha sharing, but the models matched the sharing seen between unrelated individuals. A weaker excess of twin sharing was found in beta out-of-frame sequences because the signal-to-noise ratio was lowered by fewer shared sequences. Compared with coincidental sharing between unrelated individuals, an excess of low generation-probability sequences was observed among out-of-frame TCR alpha sequences shared between twins. Conclusions relied on cross-sectional statistical analysis, since the same donors could not be followed over many years.

Only healthy Caucasian donors were included. Using Miltenyi CD45RO+ enrichment and human naive T-cell isolation kits, memory (CD45RO+) and naive T cells were isolated from PBMC. Receptor amplification or capture employed 5' RACE. The instrument given in TCRdb is Illumina HiSeq 2000. Template switching introduced a universal primer binding site; the final cDNA contained a unique molecular identifier, enabling accurate counting of TCR cDNA molecules. First-strand cDNA for TCR alpha and beta chains was synthesized from specific primers in the conserved constant-segment region. To control for contamination, every cDNA library was double barcoded, receiving both a SMART-Mk sample barcode and Illumina barcodes. TruSeq adapter sequences along with Illumina sample barcodes were introduced in two successive PCR steps. The Illumina HiSeq platform was used with custom primers to sequence TCR alpha and beta cDNA libraries. The paper's data handling went like this. Raw reads were processed with MiGEC to extract unique molecular identifiers, and MiXCR was used to determine CDR3 positions. For each individual, recombination models were inferred using an EM algorithm with the repgenHMM and IGoR tools. The tcR package in R was used for shared clonotype analysis, with sharing normalized by the product of cloneset sizes. Out-of-frame nonproductive sequences were analyzed to study raw recombination free of thymic and clonal selection effects. TCRdb itself trimmed the public reads at Q25 with fastp, ran MiXCR and retained productive beta chains. When rows share a CDR3 protein, they turn into one entry using the most common DNA and genes. It is TCRdb's table, rather than the study itself, that gives the V and J calls and clone size. This sample is represented by about 240,000 distinct CDR3 sequences; about 11% of them were singletons. The ten largest clones capture less than 12% of the sample.

The sequence was obtained from a man aged 45-65 years in good health. The chain employs TRBV5-1 and TRBJ2-7; the D gene is perhaps TRBD2, on 6 matching bases. The sample was memory T cells sorted from blood. According to the study, the label for this sample's cell subset or site signals: CD45RO+ enriched T cells. The nucleotide sequence reads as follows: TGCGCCAGCAGCGTGGGGGGATTCCGGGACGAGCAGTACTTC. It encodes CASSVGGFRDEQYF.